Below, 14 T cell receptor beta chains from the same sample are listed, as sequenced in a study of cytomegalovirus exposure and HLA in healthy donors. This PCR relied on a set of 60 Vbeta primers and 13 Jbeta primers. Data came from immunoSEQ multiplex PCR; TCRdb stores just in-frame clones and leaves some out. The sample has some 150,000 clones; about 75% are singletons. Material: PBMCs. Receptor source: a male donor in good health and CMV-seronegative.

V gene TRBV11-2 combines with J gene TRBJ2-3, with 11 bases fitting TRBD2. CDR3 size: 16 residues. Germline CDR1 SGHAT, CDR2 FQNNGV. V was pared by 5 bases and J by 1 base, with 5 bases of the junction left unmatched. The CDR3 DNA reads as TGTGCCAGCAGCCCAATAGCGGGAGGGGGCACAGATACGCAGTATTTT. It yields the protein CASSPIAGGGTDTQYF.

The chain links TRBV25-1 to TRBJ1-2; D is perhaps TRBD1 (6 bases). CDR3 size: 13 residues. The germline V gene has CDR1 MGHDK and CDR2 SYGVNS. Trimming shortened V by 4 bases and J by 6 bases, and 12 bases separated the two germline ends. CDR3 residues: CASSATGLDGYTF. DNA of the CDR3: TGTGCCAGCAGTGCCACAGGGCTCGATGGCTACACCTTC.

In its sample, this clone was seen a few times. The chain joins TRBV30 to TRBJ1-2; possible D gene TRBD1, 6 bases. This CDR3 spans 13 amino acids. Germline-derived CDR1 and CDR2 are GTSNPN and SVGIG (reference sequence). V lost 3 bases, J lost 3 bases, and 11 bases lay in between. The CDR3: CAWSADSYYGYTF. CDR3 DNA: TGTGCCTGGAGCGCGGACAGTTACTATGGCTACACCTTC.

This clone was seen only once. V and J are TRBV7-9 and TRBJ1-2; a weak D match, TRBD1 (6 bases). There are 17 residues in the CDR3. Germline assignment: CDR1 SEHNR and CDR2 FQNEAQ (reference sequence). V gave up 5 bases and J gave up 5 bases, with 24 bases separating them. For the CDR3, the DNA is TGTGCCAGCAGCGCCCGCCTCACAGGGTTAGTCTGGTATGGCTACACCTTC. This sequence encodes CASSARLTGLVWYGYTF.

The rearrangement links TRBV5-4 to TRBJ2-5; 8 bases agree with TRBD2. The J call may be faulty, since TRBJ2-7 better matches the DNA end. The CDR3 is made up of 16 amino acids. CDR1 is SGHNT, CDR2 YYREEE, per germline (reference sequence). The CDR3 bases are TGTGCCAGCAGCCTCCTTTTTAGCGGGACCTCCAGCGAGCAGTACTTC. It specifies CASSLLFSGTSSEQYF.

The chain links TRBV30 to TRBJ2-2, with 11 bases that match TRBD2. The germline V gene encodes CDR1 GTSNPN and CDR2 SVGIG (reference sequence). The CDR3 has 16 amino acids. Losses at the gene ends were 5 bases for V and 4 bases for J; bases not matched to a gene: 9. CDR3 amino acids: CAWGGRLAGITGELFF. CDR3 bases: TGTGCCTGGGGGGGGAGACTAGCGGGAATCACCGGGGAGCTGTTTTTT.

V is TRBV7-6 and J is TRBJ2-1; tentative D call: TRBD2 (6 bases). The CDR3 spans 14 residues. Germline V gene data show CDR1 as SGHVS and CDR2 as FNYEAQ. Trimming took off 1 base at V and 3 bases at J, with 7 bases between the two ends. The CDR3 DNA reads TGTGCCAGCAGCTTAGTGGGAGGCTACAATGAGCAGTTCTTC. Amino acid sequence: CASSLVGGYNEQFF. Full variable domain (remainder filled in from reference TRBV7-6 and TRBJ2-1): GAGVSQSPRYKVTKRGQDVALRCDPISGHVSLYWYRQALGQGPEFLTYFNYEAQQDKSGLPNDRFSAERPEGSISTLTIQRTEQRDSAMYRCASSLVGGYNEQFFGPGTRLTVL.

This clone appeared a single time. This chain's CDR3 is CASTDRLPGSYEQYF. Here the CDR3 DNA reads TGCGCCAGCACCGACCGACTCCCAGGGTCCTACGAGCAGTACTTC. V gene TRBV10-1 combines with J gene TRBJ2-5; D is perhaps TRBD1 (5 bases). The last part of the DNA fits TRBJ2-7 better; the J call may be wrong. The CDR3 spans 15 residues. Germline-derived CDR1 and CDR2 are WNHNN and SYGVQD (reference sequence).

CDR3: CASSRRDRGRSEAFF. The CDR3 nucleotides read TGTGCCAGCAGCAGGAGGGACAGGGGGCGATCTGAAGCTTTCTTT. This chain joins TRBV11-3 and TRBJ1-1; 12 nucleotides align to TRBD1. V was pared by 5 bases and J by 6 bases, with 7 bases of the junction left unmatched. The length of the CDR3 is 15 residues. Germline CDR1 SGHNT, CDR2 YENEEA.

This clone was seen a few times. CDR3 sequence: CASSATVGGAKETQYF. CDR3 DNA: TGTGCCAGCAGCGCGACGGTAGGAGGGGCCAAAGAGACCCAGTACTTC. This chain joins TRBV9 and TRBJ2-5, with a tentative D call TRBD2 (6 bases). The CDR3 consists of 16 residues. Germline V lookup: CDR1 SGDLS, CDR2 YYNGEE. Trimming removed 3 bases from V and 3 bases from J, with 18 bases in between.

The rearrangement uses TRBV12-5 and TRBJ2-7; a weak D match, TRBD1 (7 bases). Germline V gene sequence: CDR1 LGHNT, CDR2 FRNRAP. The CDR3 runs 17 residues. V lost 5 bases, J lost 1 base, and 21 bases lay in between. CDR3 sequence (DNA): TGTGCTAGTGGTCGCAGGGGGGACACCTACTCTTCCTACGAGCAGTACTTC. Protein product: CASGRRGDTYSSYEQYF. Full variable domain (remainder filled in from reference TRBV12-5 and TRBJ2-7): DARVTQTPRHKVTEMGQEVTMRCQPILGHNTVFWYRQTMMQGLELLAYFRNRAPLDDSGMPKDRFSAEMPDATLATLKIQPSEPRDSAVYFCASGRRGDTYSSYEQYFGPGTRLTVT.

The rearrangement links TRBV6-6 to TRBJ2-2, with TRBD1 identical over 8 bases. Germline V gene sequence: CDR1 MNHNY, CDR2 SVGAGI (reference sequence). V gave up 1 base and J gave up 8 bases; unmatched junction bases: 9. CDR3 length equals 16 residues. CDR3 bases: TGTGCCAGCAGTTACTTGGACAGGGCGTGGGCTGGGGAGCTGTTTTTT. It is translated as CASSYLDRAWAGELFF.

The CDR3 region is CASSEIEQTGYTF. CDR3 bases: TGTGCCAGCAGTGAAATAGAACAGACTGGCTACACCTTC. This chain joins TRBV6-1 and TRBJ1-2; the D is unclear. Deletions cut 2 bases from V and 7 bases from J, with 11 bases between. CDR1 and CDR2 (germline): MNHNS, SASEGT. This CDR3 spans 13 amino acids.

This chain joins TRBV19 and TRBJ1-1, with 8 bases fitting TRBD1. The CDR3 has 16 residues. Germline V lookup: CDR1 LNHDA, CDR2 SQIVND (reference sequence). The trim removed 0 bases at V and 4 bases at J, leaving 7 bases unmatched. The CDR3 sequence is CASSIERTGLGTEAFF. The CDR3 nucleotides are TGTGCCAGTAGTATAGAAAGGACAGGGTTGGGCACTGAAGCTTTCTTT.